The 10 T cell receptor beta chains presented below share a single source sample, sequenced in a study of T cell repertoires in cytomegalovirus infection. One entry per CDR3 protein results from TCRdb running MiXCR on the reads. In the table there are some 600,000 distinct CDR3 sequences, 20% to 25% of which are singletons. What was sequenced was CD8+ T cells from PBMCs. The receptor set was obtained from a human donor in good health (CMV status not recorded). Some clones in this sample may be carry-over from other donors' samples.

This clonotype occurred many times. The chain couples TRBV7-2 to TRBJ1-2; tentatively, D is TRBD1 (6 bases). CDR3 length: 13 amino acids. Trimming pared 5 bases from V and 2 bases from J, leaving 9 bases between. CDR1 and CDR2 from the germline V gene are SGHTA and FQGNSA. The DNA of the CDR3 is TGTGCCAGCAGCCCACAGGGAAACTATGGCTACACCTTC. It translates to CASSPQGNYGYTF.

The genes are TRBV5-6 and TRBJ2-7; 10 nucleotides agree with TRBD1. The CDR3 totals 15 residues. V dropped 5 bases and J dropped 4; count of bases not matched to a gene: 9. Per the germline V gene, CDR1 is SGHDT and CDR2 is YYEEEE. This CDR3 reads CASSKWDRGAYEQYF. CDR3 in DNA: TGTGCCAGCAGTAAGTGGGACAGGGGCGCGTACGAGCAGTACTTC.

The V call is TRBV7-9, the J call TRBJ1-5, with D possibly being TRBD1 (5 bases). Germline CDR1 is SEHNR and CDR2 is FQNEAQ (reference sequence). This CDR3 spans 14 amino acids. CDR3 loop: CVGGTGDGNQPQHF. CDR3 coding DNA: TGTGTCGGCGGGACGGGGGATGGCAATCAGCCCCAGCATTTT.

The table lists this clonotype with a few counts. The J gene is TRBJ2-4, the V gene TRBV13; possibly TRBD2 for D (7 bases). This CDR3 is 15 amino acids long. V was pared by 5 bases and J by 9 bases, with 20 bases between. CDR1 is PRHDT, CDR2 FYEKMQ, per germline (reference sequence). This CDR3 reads CASSPSAGALSIQYF. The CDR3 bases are TGTGCCAGCAGCCCCTCCGCGGGGGCCCTCTCCATTCAGTACTTC.

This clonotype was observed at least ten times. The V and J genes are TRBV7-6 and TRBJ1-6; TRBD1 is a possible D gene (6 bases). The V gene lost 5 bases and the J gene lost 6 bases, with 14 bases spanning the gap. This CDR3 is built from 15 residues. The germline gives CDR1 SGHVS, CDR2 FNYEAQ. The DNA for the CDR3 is TGTGCCAGCAGCACTAGGGGGGGGGTTAATTCACCCCTCCACTTT. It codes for CASSTRGGVNSPLHF.

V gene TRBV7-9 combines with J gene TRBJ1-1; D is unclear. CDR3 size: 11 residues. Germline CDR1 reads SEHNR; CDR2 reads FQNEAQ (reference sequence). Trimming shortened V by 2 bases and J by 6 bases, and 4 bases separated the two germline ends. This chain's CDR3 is CASSLTSEAFF. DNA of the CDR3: TGTGCCAGCAGCTTAACGTCTGAAGCTTTCTTT.

The CDR3 protein is CSVVGRGTEAFF. The CDR3 bases are TGCAGCGTTGTAGGCAGGGGTACTGAAGCTTTCTTT. The rearrangement uses TRBV29-1 and TRBJ1-1; D perhaps matches TRBD1 (6 bases). CDR3 length: 12 amino acids. V lost 4 bases and J 5 bases, leaving 11 bases between the germline ends. CDR1 SQVTM and CDR2 ANQGSEA come from the germline V gene.

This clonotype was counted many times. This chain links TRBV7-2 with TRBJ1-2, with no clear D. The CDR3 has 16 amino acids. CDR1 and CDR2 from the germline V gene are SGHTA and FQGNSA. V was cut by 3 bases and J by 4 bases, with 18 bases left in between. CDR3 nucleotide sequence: TGTGCCAGCAGCTTCCCGATGCGGGCCTACCTCTATGGCTACACCTTC. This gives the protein CASSFPMRAYLYGYTF.

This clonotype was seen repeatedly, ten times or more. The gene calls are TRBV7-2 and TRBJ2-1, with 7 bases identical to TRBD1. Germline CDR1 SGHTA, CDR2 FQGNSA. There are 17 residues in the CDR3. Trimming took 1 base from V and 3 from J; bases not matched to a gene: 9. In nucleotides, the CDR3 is TGTGCCAGCAGCTTAGACGGCCGGGACAGCTTCTACAATGAGCAGTTCTTC. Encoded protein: CASSLDGRDSFYNEQFF.

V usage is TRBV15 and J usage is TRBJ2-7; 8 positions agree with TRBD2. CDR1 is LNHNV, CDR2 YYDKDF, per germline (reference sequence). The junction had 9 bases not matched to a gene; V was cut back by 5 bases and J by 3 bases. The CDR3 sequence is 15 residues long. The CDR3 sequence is CATSPGRAGNYEQYF. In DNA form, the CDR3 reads TGTGCCACCAGCCCCGGGAGGGCAGGGAACTACGAGCAGTACTTC.